The 20 T cell receptor beta chains in this list originate from one sample, sequenced in a study of T cell responses to AZD1222 COVID-19 vaccine. TCRdb's table, derived via immunoSEQ multiplex PCR, lists solely in-frame clones and lacks some. The sample includes fewer than 110,000 clones, about 92% of them seen just once. The sample consisted of peripheral blood, taken on day 0 of AZD1222 vaccination. Receptors originate from an adult in good health.

The chain employs TRBV3-1 (or the pseudogene TRBV3-2) and TRBJ2-2; D is ambiguous. V shed 8 bases and J shed 6 bases, with 16 bases lying between them. The CDR3 length is 14 residues. Germline V gene data show CDR1 as LGHDT and CDR2 as YNNKEL (reference sequence). Here the CDR3 reads CASGNLKTPGELFF. CDR3 nucleotide sequence: TGTGCCAGCGGGAACCTAAAAACCCCCGGGGAGCTGTTTTTT.

The chain employs TRBV7-2 and TRBJ2-5; the D is unclear. Trimming left V 0 bases short and J 7 bases short, with 6 bases between. This CDR3 is 12 amino acids long. The germline V gene has CDR1 SGHTA and CDR2 FQGNSA. The CDR3 DNA sequence: TGTGCCAGCAGCTTAGCCAGTTCGACCCAGTACTTC. Encoded protein: CASSLASSTQYF.

V gene TRBV27 combines with J gene TRBJ1-6; D is undetermined. Germline CDR1 and CDR2: MNHEY and SMNVEV (reference sequence). Between the trimmed V and J ends, which lost 2 bases and 10 bases, there was a span of 15 bases. There are 15 residues in the CDR3. In DNA, the CDR3 is TGTGCCAGCAGTTTAAAGTTAGGTCTTAACTCACCCCTCCACTTT. Translated: CASSLKLGLNSPLHF.

In its sample, this clone was seen a few times. The J gene is TRBJ2-3, the V gene TRBV9; either TRBD1 or TRBD2 may supply D (6 bases each). V shed 3 bases and J shed 4 bases, with 21 bases lying between them. CDR1 is SGDLS and CDR2 is YYNGEE in the germline V gene. CDR3 size: 17 residues. The CDR3 sequence is CASSEGGRLGIADTQYF. The CDR3 DNA is TGTGCCAGCAGCGAGGGGGGCCGTTTGGGAATCGCAGATACGCAGTATTTT.

CDR3 in DNA: TGTGCCAGCAGCCAAGACCGAGCCAGAGAGCAGTACTTC. It encodes CASSQDRAREQYF. The chain carries TRBV11-2 and TRBJ2-7; D gene uncertain. This CDR3 comprises 13 residues. Per the germline V gene, CDR1 is SGHAT and CDR2 is FQNNGV. V was trimmed by 5 bases and J by 7 bases, leaving 15 bases between them.

The rearrangement joins TRBV9 to TRBJ2-7, with 7 nucleotides matching TRBD2. Trimming at V came to 0 bases and at J to 0 bases, leaving 0 bases not matched to a gene. Germline V lookup: CDR1 SGDLS, CDR2 YYNGEE. The CDR3 is 14 amino acids. The CDR3 protein is CASSVGLASYEQYF. CDR3 in DNA: TGTGCCAGCAGCGTAGGACTAGCCTCCTACGAGCAGTACTTC.

The chain is built from TRBV27 and TRBJ2-1, with 8 bases matching TRBD1. This CDR3 is 17 amino acids long. J was trimmed by 7 bases and V by 0 bases; bases with no gene match: 11. Germline CDR1 MNHEY, CDR2 SMNVEV (reference sequence). CDR3 in amino acids: CASSLSQGAAPGNEQFF. CDR3 bases: TGTGCCAGCAGTTTATCGCAGGGGGCGGCCCCTGGGAATGAGCAGTTCTTC.

The chain carries TRBV18 and TRBJ1-1; 7 nucleotides line up with TRBD1. This CDR3 is built from 14 residues. Per the germline V gene, CDR1 is KGHSH and CDR2 is LQKENI. The V and J ends lost 0 bases and 7 bases, in that order; junction bases with no gene match: 5. Written as DNA, the CDR3 is TGTGCCAGCTCACCACCGGAGGGGGCGGGTGAAGCTTTCTTT. Translating it yields CASSPPEGAGEAFF.

The gene calls are TRBV5-5 and TRBJ1-3; D remains unclear. CDR3 length equals 15 residues. Germline values: CDR1 SGHKS, CDR2 YYEKEE (reference sequence). Trimming left V 1 base short and J 0 bases short, with 8 bases between. CDR3 sequence: CASSLFVVSGNTIYF. CDR3 sequence (DNA): TGTGCCAGCAGCTTGTTCGTGGTCTCTGGAAACACCATATATTTT.

V and J are TRBV14 and TRBJ1-4; D is uncertain. V was trimmed by 6 bases and J by 7 bases, leaving 15 bases between them. The CDR3 has 14 amino acids. CDR1 and CDR2 (germline): SGHDN, FVKESK. Here the CDR3 reads CASRNTWGSEKLFF. For the CDR3, the DNA is TGTGCCAGCAGAAACACGTGGGGAAGTGAAAAACTGTTTTTT.

The J gene is TRBJ2-2, the V gene TRBV10-3; 9 bases are a match to TRBD1. This CDR3 has 15 residues. V trimming: 4 bases; J trimming: 9 bases; junction bases outside the gene matches: 9. CDR1 is ENHRY and CDR2 is SYGVKD in the germline V gene. Here the CDR3 reads CAISAGDREVWELFF. Here the CDR3 DNA reads TGTGCCATCAGTGCTGGGGACAGGGAAGTCTGGGAGCTGTTTTTT.

CDR3 DNA: TGTGCCACCAGCACCCCTACGGATGCTAATGAAAAACTGTTTTTT. Protein sequence: CATSTPTDANEKLFF. V is TRBV15 and J is TRBJ1-4; D gene uncertain. Per germline, CDR1 LNHNV and CDR2 YYDKDF (reference sequence). The CDR3 has 15 amino acids. Trimming stripped 4 bases from V and 3 bases from J, with 12 bases between.

This chain uses TRBV6-5 with TRBJ2-2, with D possibly being TRBD1 or TRBD2 (5 bases each). Deletions cut 2 bases from V and 1 base from J, with 8 bases between. CDR1 and CDR2 from the germline V gene are MNHEY and SVGAGI. The CDR3 sequence is 15 residues long. This CDR3 reads CASSYGTENTGELFF. DNA of the CDR3: TGTGCCAGCAGTTACGGGACGGAGAACACCGGGGAGCTGTTTTTT.

The chain employs TRBV20-1 and TRBJ1-3; D gene unclear. The V and J ends lost 4 bases and 3 bases respectively, with 4 bases between them. The CDR3 spans 11 residues. Germline V gives CDR1 DFQATT, CDR2 SNEGSKA (reference sequence). The chain's CDR3 is CSANSGNTIYF. In nucleotides, the CDR3 is TGCAGTGCTAATAGTGGAAACACCATATATTTT.

This clone was observed once. The chain combines TRBV18 with TRBJ1-6, with D maybe TRBD1 (6 bases). This CDR3 comprises 16 residues. V dropped 3 bases and J dropped 9 bases, with 18 bases sitting between them. Looked up from germline, CDR1 is KGHSH and CDR2 is LQKENI. The CDR3 nucleotides read TGTGCCAGCTCACCCTCACGGGACACCTTGGGTTCACCCCTCCACTTT. Translated, it gives CASSPSRDTLGSPLHF.

V is TRBV6-4 and J is TRBJ2-3; 7 bases align to TRBD2. Trimming at V came to 4 bases and at J to 2 bases, leaving 6 bases not matched to a gene. Per germline, CDR1 MRHNA and CDR2 SNTAGT. This CDR3 region has 15 residues. CDR3 nucleotides: TGTGCCAGCAGTGGGACGGGGGGTTCCACAGATACGCAGTATTTT. Its protein product is CASSGTGGSTDTQYF.

The chain joins TRBV6-6 to TRBJ1-4; a weak D match, TRBD1 (6 bases). Germline loops: CDR1 MNHNY, CDR2 SVGAGI (reference sequence). The CDR3 consists of 14 residues. Trimming stripped 6 bases from V and 7 bases from J, with 15 bases between. CDR3 nucleotide sequence: TGTGCCAGCAGCCGCCGGGGGGGCGTTGAAAAACTGTTTTTT. Its protein product is CASSRRGGVEKLFF.

J is TRBJ1-2 and V is TRBV9; a weak D match, TRBD1 (5 bases). The CDR3 loop spans 14 amino acids. Trimming left V 0 bases short and J 0 bases short, with 6 bases between. Germline V gene sequence: CDR1 SGDLS, CDR2 YYNGEE. Written as DNA, the CDR3 is TGTGCCAGCAGCGTAGGACAGCCTAACTATGGCTACACCTTC. Protein: CASSVGQPNYGYTF. The variable domain in full, completed from reference TRBV9 and TRBJ1-2, reads DSGVTQTPKHLITATGQRVTLRCSPRSGDLSVYWYQQSLDQGLQFLIQYYNGEERAKGNILERFSAQQFPDLHSELNLSSLELGDSALYFCASSVGQPNYGYTFGSGTRLTVV.

V usage is TRBV6-4 and J usage is TRBJ1-5, with D perhaps TRBD1 (5 bases). Trimming took off 3 bases at V and 11 bases at J, with 14 bases between the two ends. The CDR3 sequence is 13 residues long. Germline assignment: CDR1 MRHNA and CDR2 SNTAGT. The CDR3 nucleotides read TGTGCCAGCAGTGAGGGGCCGGGGCAGGCCCAGCATTTT. This codes for CASSEGPGQAQHF.

The V gene is TRBV6-2 or TRBV6-3, the J gene TRBJ2-5; D is unresolved. Trimming left V 6 bases short and J 1 base short, with 3 bases between. Germline CDR1 is MNHEY and CDR2 is SVGEGT. The CDR3 extends over 11 amino acids. CDR3 loop: CASSFQETQYF. Written as DNA, the CDR3 is TGTGCCAGCAGCTTCCAAGAGACCCAGTACTTC.